These 23 T cell receptor beta chains came from one sample sequenced in a study of pediatric ulcerative colitis. Assay: immunoSEQ multiplex PCR; the TCRdb copy retains only in-frame clones and omits some. This sample has 54,000 or so clones, with about 87% found just once. The sequenced sample was blood. The source of these receptors is a boy younger than 18 who was a control in a study of pediatric ulcerative colitis.

This clone was counted only a few times. V is TRBV6-1 and J is TRBJ2-7; D possibly corresponds to TRBD2 (5 bases). The V gene lost 10 bases and the J gene lost 4 bases, with 14 bases spanning the gap. Germline V gene data show CDR1 as MNHNS and CDR2 as SASEGT. The CDR3 extends over 12 amino acids. The CDR3, as DNA: TGTGCCATCGCGGACTCGGCGTACGAGCAGTACTTC. This sequence encodes CAIADSAYEQYF.

Relative to its sample, this clone is medium-sized. The rearrangement uses TRBV11-2 and TRBJ2-3; 10 bases fit TRBD2. The CDR3 is 14 residues long. CDR1 is SGHAT and CDR2 is FQNNGV in the germline V gene. The V segment lost 5 bases and the J segment 6 bases; nucleotides outside the gene matches: 5. The CDR3 loop reads CASSPGTSADTQYF. DNA for the CDR3: TGTGCCAGCAGCCCAGGGACTAGCGCGGATACGCAGTATTTT.

The V gene is TRBV4-1, the J gene TRBJ2-5; possible D gene TRBD1, 6 bases. Per the germline V gene, CDR1 is MGHRA and CDR2 is YSYEKL. The length of the CDR3 is 13 residues. The germline V and J ends were trimmed by 6 bases and 2 bases, with 10 bases remaining between them. CDR3 sequence reads: CASSRTVQETQYF. CDR3 nucleotides: TGCGCCAGCAGTCGGACAGTTCAAGAGACCCAGTACTTC.

The table lists this clone with a count of one. The chain links TRBV19 to TRBJ2-3, with TRBD1 matching 9 bases. CDR3 size: 14 residues. V lost 4 bases to trimming and J lost 2 bases; unmatched junction nucleotides: 1. Germline CDR1 reads LNHDA; CDR2 reads SQIVND (reference sequence). The CDR3 loop reads CASSRDRATDTQYF. DNA for the CDR3: TGTGCCAGTAGTAGGGACAGGGCCACAGATACGCAGTATTTT.

This clone was observed a single time. The rearrangement uses TRBV6-5 and TRBJ2-7, with D tentatively TRBD2 (7 bases). Trimming took off 2 bases at V and 7 bases at J, with 12 bases between the two ends. The CDR3 totals 13 residues. Germline lookup yields CDR1 MNHEY and CDR2 SVGAGI. CDR3 coding DNA: TGTGCCAGCAGTTACAGGGGGGGTGGGGAGCAGTACTTC. As protein: CASSYRGGGEQYF.

CDR3 in amino acids: CASSLRNGAVDTQYF. The CDR3 bases are TGTGCCAGCAGCTTACGCAACGGGGCGGTAGATACGCAGTATTTT. The rearrangement links TRBV11-3 to TRBJ2-3; D possibly uses TRBD1 or TRBD2 (5 bases each). V was cut by 2 bases and J by 5 bases, with 14 bases left in between. This CDR3 is 15 amino acids long. CDR1 and CDR2 from the germline V gene are SGHNT and YENEEA.

The chain recombines TRBV7-2 with TRBJ1-1; perhaps TRBD1 as D (5 bases). The germline V gene has CDR1 SGHTA and CDR2 FQGNSA. Deletions cut 1 base from V and 1 base from J, with 7 bases between. This CDR3 region has 14 residues. CDR3: CASSLGQKNTEAFF. Written as DNA, the CDR3 is TGTGCCAGCAGCTTAGGACAGAAGAACACTGAAGCTTTCTTT.

The gene calls are TRBV7-2 and TRBJ1-5; D is uncertain. The CDR3 spans 13 residues. With 5 bases removed from V and 3 bases from J, the gap between germline ends came to 8 bases. Germline CDR1 reads SGHTA; CDR2 reads FQGNSA. The CDR3 DNA follows: TGTGCCAGCAGCCTAGAATACAATCAGCCCCAGCATTTT. Amino acids: CASSLEYNQPQHF.

This clone occurred once. The rearrangement uses TRBV6-6 and TRBJ1-1, with 10 bases that match TRBD1. This CDR3 is built from 13 residues. The germline V gene encodes CDR1 MNHNY and CDR2 SVGAGI (reference sequence). Trimming at V came to 7 bases and at J to 5 bases, leaving 4 bases not matched to a gene. CDR3 bases: TGTGCCAGCAACGGACAGGGGGAAACTGAAGCTTTCTTT. Translation: CASNGQGETEAFF.

This rearrangement joins TRBV6-5 to TRBJ1-1; D gene unclear. V lost 5 bases to trimming and J lost 3 bases, with 10 bases between them. The germline gives CDR1 MNHEY, CDR2 SVGAGI. The CDR3 has 13 amino acids. CDR3 DNA sequence: TGTGCCAGCAGTCCCACGAGGGACACTGAAGCTTTCTTT. Translating it yields CASSPTRDTEAFF.

The chain couples TRBV11-3 to TRBJ2-1; weak D call: TRBD1 (6 bases). The CDR3 contains 15 residues. V lost 5 bases and J lost 2, with 13 bases in between. From germline, CDR1 is SGHNT and CDR2 YENEEA. CDR3 sequence: CASSQGGGTYNEQFF. The CDR3 region has the DNA TGTGCCAGCAGCCAAGGGGGTGGGACCTACAATGAGCAGTTCTTC.

This chain joins TRBV9 and TRBJ2-3; D call uncertain. Between the trimmed V and J ends, which lost 2 bases and 1 base, there was a span of 8 bases. The CDR3 has 14 amino acids. Germline assignment: CDR1 SGDLS and CDR2 YYNGEE. The CDR3 region is CASSVDAGTDTQYF. For the CDR3, the DNA is TGTGCCAGCAGCGTGGACGCCGGCACAGATACGCAGTATTTT.

V gene TRBV18 combines with J gene TRBJ2-7, with D possibly matching TRBD2 (7 bases). This CDR3 has 17 amino acids. Germline V lookup: CDR1 KGHSH, CDR2 LQKENI. Trimming shortened V by 3 bases and J by 1 base, and 19 bases separated the two germline ends. The CDR3 region has the DNA TGTGCCAGCTCACCGCCCCGGGGGGCGCTTGGGTCCTACGAGCAGTACTTC. Amino acid sequence: CASSPPRGALGSYEQYF.

The gene calls are TRBV28 and TRBJ2-1; TRBD2 matches 9 bases. V trimming: 1 base; J trimming: 4 bases; junction bases outside the gene matches: 5. Per germline, CDR1 MDHEN and CDR2 SYDVKM. This CDR3 is built from 16 residues. This CDR3 is CASSLLLAGPYNEQFF. The CDR3 region has the DNA TGTGCCAGCAGTTTATTACTAGCGGGCCCATACAATGAGCAGTTCTTC.

With respect to this clone: The junction departs from germline at one end; a sequencing error may be responsible. This sample includes further DNA sequences coding for the same CDR3. The chain links TRBV27 to TRBJ1-1; unclear D gene. CDR3 length equals 15 residues. Germline V gene lookup returns CDR1 MNHEY and CDR2 SMNVEV (reference sequence). CDR3 coding DNA: TGTGCCAGCAGCTTATCCCCGAACATGAACACTGAAGCTTTCTTT. This sequence encodes CASSLSPNMNTEAFF.

The chain joins TRBV11-3 to TRBJ2-3; 9 positions agree with TRBD1. The CDR3 is made up of 15 amino acids. The V gene's germline CDR1 is SGHNT and CDR2 YENEEA. V was pared by 1 base and J by 3 bases, with 2 bases of the junction left unmatched. The CDR3, as DNA: TGTGCCAGCAGCTTAGGGACAGGGGCGACAGATACGCAGTATTTT. Translated: CASSLGTGATDTQYF.

The chain links TRBV5-6 to TRBJ2-1, with 13 bases aligning to TRBD2. The CDR3 totals 14 residues. Trimming cost V 4 bases and J 7 bases; bases outside gene matches: 2. The germline CDR1 and CDR2 sequences are SGHDT and YYEEEE. Here the CDR3 reads CASSLGLAGNEQFF. The CDR3 DNA is TGTGCCAGCAGCCTGGGACTAGCGGGAAATGAGCAGTTCTTC.

CDR3 loop: CASSYRGEWGTEAFF. The CDR3 DNA reads as TGTGCCAGCAGTTACAGAGGGGAATGGGGCACTGAAGCTTTCTTT. This chain links TRBV6-5 with TRBJ1-1; possible D gene TRBD1, 5 bases. Germline CDR1 MNHEY, CDR2 SVGAGI. This CDR3 region has 15 residues. V lost 2 bases, J lost 4 bases, and 14 bases lay in between.

This clone was seen just once. The chain joins TRBV28 to TRBJ2-2, with D perhaps being TRBD1 or TRBD2 (7 bases each). Germline V lookup: CDR1 MDHEN, CDR2 SYDVKM. The CDR3 consists of 17 residues. The germline V and J ends were trimmed by 5 bases and 6 bases, with 22 bases remaining between them. This chain's CDR3 is CASSRGLKPGGAGELFF. The CDR3, as DNA: TGTGCCAGCAGTCGCGGACTCAAACCAGGGGGGGCCGGGGAGCTGTTTTTT.

The chain uses TRBV4-1 and TRBJ1-1; D is unresolved. Germline V CDR1 and CDR2: MGHRA, YSYEKL. The germline V and J ends were trimmed by 0 bases and 0 bases, with 11 bases remaining between them. The CDR3 sequence is 16 residues long. The CDR3 DNA follows: TGCGCCAGCAGCCAAGATCCGGGAAGACTGAACACTGAAGCTTTCTTT. This codes for CASSQDPGRLNTEAFF.

This chain joins TRBV4-2 and TRBJ2-7, with 10 bases aligning to TRBD2. In germline, CDR1 is LGHNA, CDR2 YNFKEQ. The trim removed 4 bases at V and 6 bases at J, leaving 3 bases unmatched. The CDR3 is made up of 13 amino acids. CDR3 nucleotides: TGTGCCAGCAGCCCAGGACTAGCGGTCGAGCAGTACTTC. Translation: CASSPGLAVEQYF.

The chain is built from TRBV6-5 and TRBJ1-2, with a weak D call TRBD1 (5 bases). The CDR3 has 12 residues. Trimming pared 3 bases from V and 8 bases from J, leaving 10 bases between. Germline CDR1 and CDR2: MNHEY and SVGAGI. The CDR3 sequence is CASSYGGVGYTF. The CDR3, as DNA: TGTGCCAGCAGTTATGGAGGGGTGGGCTACACCTTC.

This chain links TRBV7-8 with TRBJ2-2, with TRBD1 matching 7 bases. J gave up 2 bases and V 6 bases, and 6 bases lay outside the gene matches. Germline loops: CDR1 SGHVS, CDR2 FQNEAQ. CDR3 length: 15 residues. CDR3 nucleotides: TGTGCCAGCAGGCAAAGACAGGGAAACACCGGGGAGCTGTTTTTT. Protein: CASRQRQGNTGELFF.